This passage covers 16 T cell receptor beta chains from one sample sequenced in a study of blood T cell repertoires in COVID-19. The repertoire was sequenced with immunoSEQ multiplex PCR; TCRdb's copy has only in-frame clones and lacks some. The table includes more than 60,000 clones, 75% to 95% detected once. Sequenced sample: peripheral blood. These receptors all come from a human donor in a cohort sampled during active COVID-19.

The chain has TRBV12-3 or TRBV12-4 and TRBJ1-2; perhaps TRBD1 as D (5 bases). CDR3 length equals 12 residues. V was pared by 3 bases and J by 4 bases, with 6 bases between. CDR3 amino acids: CASSFDSYGYTF. In DNA, the CDR3 is TGTGCCAGCAGTTTCGACAGCTATGGCTACACCTTC.

This chain links TRBV29-1 with TRBJ2-7, with D perhaps matching TRBD1 (5 bases). From germline, CDR1 is SQVTM and CDR2 ANQGSEA. This CDR3 is built from 13 residues. Deletions cut 0 bases from V and 2 bases from J, with 8 bases between. CDR3 in DNA: TGCAGCGTTGAAGAAGGGGCACCCTACGAGCAGTACTTC. Translation: CSVEEGAPYEQYF.

This chain joins TRBV6-2 or TRBV6-3 and TRBJ1-2; a possible D gene is TRBD1 (5 bases). Germline CDR1 and CDR2: MNHEY and SVGEGT. This CDR3 comprises 12 residues. V was clipped by 4 bases and J by 6 bases, with 9 bases between them. The CDR3 DNA sequence: TGTGCCAGCAGTTTACGGGGGAATGGCTACACCTTC. Translating it yields CASSLRGNGYTF.

This clone was detected once. The V gene is TRBV7-6, the J gene TRBJ1-3, with TRBD1 matching 9 bases. The germline V gene has CDR1 SGHVS and CDR2 FNYEAQ. CDR3 size: 15 residues. The ends lost 0 bases at V and 10 bases at J; junction bases unmatched: 7. CDR3 sequence: CASSLAGTGKGTIYF. The CDR3 region has the DNA TGTGCCAGCAGCTTAGCCGGGACAGGGAAGGGGACCATATATTTT. The full variable domain, completed using reference TRBV7-6 and TRBJ1-3, is GAGVSQSPRYKVTKRGQDVALRCDPISGHVSLYWYRQALGQGPEFLTYFNYEAQQDKSGLPNDRFSAERPEGSISTLTIQRTEQRDSAMYRCASSLAGTGKGTIYFGEGSWLTVV.

This clone was seen a single time. This chain links TRBV28 with TRBJ2-5; D uncertain. The CDR3 runs to 13 residues. CDR1 is MDHEN, CDR2 SYDVKM, per germline. V lost 6 bases and J lost 4, with 12 bases in between. This CDR3 reads CASRSHSPETQYF. For the CDR3, the DNA is TGTGCCAGCAGGTCGCATAGTCCAGAGACCCAGTACTTC.

On this clone itself: The sample carries other DNA sequences with the same CDR3. The chain combines TRBV6-5 with TRBJ2-7, with D maybe TRBD1 (5 bases). Germline values: CDR1 MNHEY, CDR2 SVGAGI. The V and J ends lost 0 bases and 4 bases respectively, with 10 bases between them. The CDR3 is made up of 14 amino acids. Here the CDR3 DNA reads TGTGCCAGCAGTTACTCGAAGGCAGGGTACGAGCAGTACTTC. Its protein is CASSYSKAGYEQYF.

CDR3 in amino acids: CASSSPGYEQYF. The DNA of the CDR3 is TGTGCCAGCAGTTCCCCCGGCTACGAGCAGTACTTC. This rearrangement joins TRBV28 to TRBJ2-7; D is undetermined. This CDR3 has 12 residues. Trimming cost V 4 bases and J 3 bases, with 7 bases left between them. CDR1 MDHEN and CDR2 SYDVKM come from the germline V gene.

The chain couples TRBV6-2 or TRBV6-3 to TRBJ1-1; no clear D. This CDR3 is 13 amino acids long. CDR1 and CDR2 (germline): MNHEY, SVGEGT. V gave up 5 bases and J gave up 0 bases, with 7 bases separating them. The CDR3: CASSTVLNTEAFF. The CDR3, as DNA: TGTGCCAGCAGTACGGTTCTGAACACTGAAGCTTTCTTT.

The chain has TRBV19 and TRBJ2-7; TRBD1 matches 7 bases. CDR3 length: 14 amino acids. The junction had 4 bases not matched to a gene; V was cut back by 3 bases and J by 2 bases. Germline CDR1 is LNHDA and CDR2 is SQIVND (reference sequence). The CDR3 nucleotides read TGTGCCAGTAGTATCCGGGACAGAACCTACGAGCAGTACTTC. Translating gives CASSIRDRTYEQYF. Variable domain in full (rest from reference TRBV19 and TRBJ2-7): DGGITQSPKYLFRKEGQNVTLSCEQNLNHDAMYWYRQDPGQGLRLIYYSQIVNDFQKGDIAEGYSVSREKKESFPLTVTSAQKNPTAFYLCASSIRDRTYEQYFGPGTRLTVT.

The V gene is TRBV10-3, the J gene TRBJ1-2; 11 bases fit TRBD1. CDR3 size: 16 residues. Germline V gene data show CDR1 as ENHRY and CDR2 as SYGVKD. Germline trimming cut 0 bases from V and 4 bases from J; bases unmatched to any gene: 4. CDR3: CAISESGDRGFYGYTF. The CDR3, as DNA: TGTGCCATCAGTGAGTCGGGGGACAGGGGGTTCTATGGCTACACCTTC.

The V call is TRBV19, the J call TRBJ2-3, with 7 bases lining up with TRBD2. CDR1 and CDR2 (germline): LNHDA, SQIVND (reference sequence). The CDR3 is 13 amino acids. The J segment lost 5 bases and the V segment lost 3 bases, leaving 2 bases of the junction unmatched. Written as DNA, the CDR3 is TGTGCCAGTAGTATGGGGAGGGGAGATACGCAGTATTTT. It translates to CASSMGRGDTQYF.

The gene calls are TRBV6-6 and TRBJ1-1; 7 bases line up with TRBD1. The V and J ends lost 3 bases and 2 bases, in that order; junction bases with no gene match: 6. CDR3 length equals 15 residues. The germline gives CDR1 MNHNY, CDR2 SVGAGI (reference sequence). The CDR3 coding sequence is TGTGCCAGCAGTTATGAGGGGGCTAAAAACACTGAAGCTTTCTTT. Its translation is CASSYEGAKNTEAFF.

The chain recombines TRBV7-9 with TRBJ2-2, with D perhaps TRBD2 (6 bases). V dropped 5 bases and J dropped 6 bases, with 16 bases sitting between them. This CDR3 contains 15 residues. Germline V CDR1 and CDR2: SEHNR, FQNEAQ (reference sequence). DNA for the CDR3: TGTGCCAGCAGCCCTGCCCCCGGGGGTCCCGGGGAGCTGTTTTTT. Its translation is CASSPAPGGPGELFF. The full variable domain, in which reference TRBV7-9 and TRBJ2-2 provide the parts outside the CDR3, is DTGVSQNPRHKITKRGQNVTFRCDPISEHNRLYWYRQTLGQGPEFLTYFQNEAQLEKSRLLSDRFSAERPKGSFSTLEIQRTEQGDSAMYLCASSPAPGGPGELFFGEGSRLTVL.

The chain combines TRBV7-6 with TRBJ1-1; maybe TRBD1 (5 bases). Germline loops: CDR1 SGHVS, CDR2 FNYEAQ. CDR3 length: 18 amino acids. Trimming shortened V by 2 bases and J by 1 base, and 20 bases separated the two germline ends. The CDR3 loop reads CASSLYPPGGTGNTEAFF. The CDR3 DNA sequence: TGTGCCAGCAGCTTATACCCACCGGGGGGGACGGGGAACACTGAAGCTTTCTTT. The entire variable domain, with the rest obtained from reference TRBV7-6 and TRBJ1-1, is as follows: GAGVSQSPRYKVTKRGQDVALRCDPISGHVSLYWYRQALGQGPEFLTYFNYEAQQDKSGLPNDRFSAERPEGSISTLTIQRTEQRDSAMYRCASSLYPPGGTGNTEAFFGQGTRLTVV.

The V gene is TRBV19, the J gene TRBJ2-5; D gene uncertain. Trimming shortened V by 3 bases and J by 3 bases, and 5 bases separated the two germline ends. From germline, CDR1 is LNHDA and CDR2 SQIVND (reference sequence). The CDR3 runs 12 residues. In DNA, the CDR3 is TGTGCCAGTAGTATTAGCAAAGAGACCCAGTACTTC. This sequence encodes CASSISKETQYF.

This clone was seen a few times. The rearrangement joins TRBV28 to TRBJ2-1; 8 nucleotides agree with TRBD2. The germline V gene has CDR1 MDHEN and CDR2 SYDVKM. The CDR3 has 13 amino acids. Trimming at V came to 8 bases and at J to 5 bases, leaving 5 bases not matched to a gene. The chain's CDR3 is CASVNGGDNEQFF. DNA for the CDR3: TGTGCCAGCGTAAACGGGGGGGACAATGAGCAGTTCTTC. Combining the CDR3 with reference TRBV28 and TRBJ2-1 gives the whole variable domain DVKVTQSSRYLVKRTGEKVFLECVQDMDHENMFWYRQDPGLGLRLIYFSYDVKMKEKGDIPEGYSVSREKKERFSLILESASTNQTSMYLCASVNGGDNEQFFGPGTRLTVL.